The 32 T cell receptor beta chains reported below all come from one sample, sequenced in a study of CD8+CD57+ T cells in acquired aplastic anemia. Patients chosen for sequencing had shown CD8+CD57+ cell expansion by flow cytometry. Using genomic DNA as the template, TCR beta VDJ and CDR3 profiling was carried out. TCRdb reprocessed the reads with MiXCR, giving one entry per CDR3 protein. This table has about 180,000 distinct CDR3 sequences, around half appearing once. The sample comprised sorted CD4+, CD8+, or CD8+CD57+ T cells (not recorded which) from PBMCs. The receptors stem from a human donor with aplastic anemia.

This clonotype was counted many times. As DNA, the CDR3 is TGCAGTGCTAGCGTCGGGACTAGCGGAGGCAATGAGCAGTTCTTC. Amino acid sequence: CSASVGTSGGNEQFF. The chain employs TRBV20-1 and TRBJ2-1; 11 positions agree with TRBD2. The junction had 7 bases not matched to a gene; V was cut back by 3 bases and J by 6 bases. Germline CDR1 and CDR2: DFQATT and SNEGSKA (reference sequence). This CDR3 has 15 residues.

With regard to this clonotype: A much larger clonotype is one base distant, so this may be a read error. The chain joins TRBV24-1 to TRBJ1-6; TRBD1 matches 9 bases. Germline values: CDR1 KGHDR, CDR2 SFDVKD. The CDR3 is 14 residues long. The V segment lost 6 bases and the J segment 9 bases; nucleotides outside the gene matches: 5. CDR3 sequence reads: CATSWTGAGSPLHF. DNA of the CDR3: TGTGCCACCAGTTGGACAGGGGCGGGTTCACCCCTCCACTTT.

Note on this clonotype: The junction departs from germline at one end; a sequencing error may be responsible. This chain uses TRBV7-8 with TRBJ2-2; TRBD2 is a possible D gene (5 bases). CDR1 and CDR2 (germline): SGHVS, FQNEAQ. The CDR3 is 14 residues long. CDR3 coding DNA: TGTGCCAGCAGCTTAGCCCCGAACACCGGGGAACTGTTTTTT. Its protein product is CASSLAPNTGELFF.

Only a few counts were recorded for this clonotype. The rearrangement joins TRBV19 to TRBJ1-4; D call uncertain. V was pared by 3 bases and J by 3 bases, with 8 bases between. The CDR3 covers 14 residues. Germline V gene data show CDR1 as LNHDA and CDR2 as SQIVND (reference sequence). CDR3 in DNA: TGTGCCAGTAGTATGAGAAGAGCTAATGAAAAACTGTTTTTT. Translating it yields CASSMRRANEKLFF.

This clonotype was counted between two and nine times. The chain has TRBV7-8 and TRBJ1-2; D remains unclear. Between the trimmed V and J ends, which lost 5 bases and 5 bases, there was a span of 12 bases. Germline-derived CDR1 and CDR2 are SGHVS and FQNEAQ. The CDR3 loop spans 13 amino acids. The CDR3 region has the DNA TGTGCCAGCAGCCTGTCAGACTGGTATGGCTACACCTTC. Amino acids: CASSLSDWYGYTF.

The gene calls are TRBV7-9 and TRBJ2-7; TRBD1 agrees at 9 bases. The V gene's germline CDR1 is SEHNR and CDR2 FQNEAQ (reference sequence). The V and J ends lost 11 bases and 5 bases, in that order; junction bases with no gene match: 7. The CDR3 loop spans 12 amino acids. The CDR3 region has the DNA TGTGCCTGGGGCCGGACAGGGGACGAGCAGTACTTC. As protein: CAWGRTGDEQYF.

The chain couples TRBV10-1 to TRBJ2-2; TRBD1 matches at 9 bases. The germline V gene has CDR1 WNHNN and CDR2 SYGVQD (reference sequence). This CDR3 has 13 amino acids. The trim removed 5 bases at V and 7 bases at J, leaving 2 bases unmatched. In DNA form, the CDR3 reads TGCGCCAGCAGTTGGACAGGGGACGGGGAGCTGTTTTTT. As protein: CASSWTGDGELFF.

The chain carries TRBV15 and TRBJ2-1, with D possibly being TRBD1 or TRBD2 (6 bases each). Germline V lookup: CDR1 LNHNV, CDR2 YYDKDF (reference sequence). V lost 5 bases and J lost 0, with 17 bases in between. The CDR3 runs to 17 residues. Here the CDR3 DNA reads TGTGCCACCAGCCCCCGGAGGGGGGTCAGCTCCTACAATGAGCAGTTCTTC. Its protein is CATSPRRGVSSYNEQFF. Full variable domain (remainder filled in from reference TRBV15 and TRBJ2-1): DAMVIQNPRYQVTQFGKPVTLSCSQTLNHNVMYWYQQKSSQAPKLLFHYYDKDFNNEADTPDNFQSRRPNTSFCFLDIRSPGLGDTAMYLCATSPRRGVSSYNEQFFGPGTRLTVL.

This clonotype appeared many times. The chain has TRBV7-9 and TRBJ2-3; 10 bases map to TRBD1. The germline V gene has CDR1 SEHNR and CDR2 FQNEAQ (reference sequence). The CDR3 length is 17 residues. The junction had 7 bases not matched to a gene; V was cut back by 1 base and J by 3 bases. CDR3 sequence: CASSLGLRDRGTDTQYF. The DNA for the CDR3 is TGTGCCAGCAGCTTAGGCTTGAGGGACAGGGGTACAGATACGCAGTATTTT.

This CDR3 is CASSLVDRSQETQYF. The CDR3 DNA reads TGTGCCAGCAGCTTAGTGGACAGGTCACAAGAGACCCAGTACTTC. The rearrangement joins TRBV11-2 to TRBJ2-5; the match to TRBD1 covers 7 bases. The CDR3 is made up of 15 amino acids. The trim removed 1 base at V and 2 bases at J, leaving 4 bases unmatched. Germline values: CDR1 SGHAT, CDR2 FQNNGV. Full variable domain (missing parts from reference TRBV11-2 and TRBJ2-5): EAGVAQSPRYKIIEKRQSVAFWCNPISGHATLYWYQQILGQGPKLLIQFQNNGVVDDSQLPKDRFSAERLKGVDSTLKIQPAKLEDSAVYLCASSLVDRSQETQYFGPGTRLLVL.

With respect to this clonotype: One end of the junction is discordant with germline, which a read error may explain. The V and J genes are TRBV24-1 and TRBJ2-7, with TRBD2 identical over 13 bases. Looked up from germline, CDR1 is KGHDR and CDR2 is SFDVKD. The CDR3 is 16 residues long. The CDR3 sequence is CASSYTRTSGGYEQYF. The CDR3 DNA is TGTGCCAGCAGTTACACGAGGACTAGCGGGGGATACGAGCAGTACTTC.

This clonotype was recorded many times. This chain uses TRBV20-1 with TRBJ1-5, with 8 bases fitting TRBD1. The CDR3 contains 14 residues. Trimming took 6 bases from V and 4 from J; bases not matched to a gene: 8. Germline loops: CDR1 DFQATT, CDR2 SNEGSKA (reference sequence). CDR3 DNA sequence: TGCAGTGCGGGGGAGGACAGGGAGAATCAGCCCCAGCATTTT. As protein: CSAGEDRENQPQHF.

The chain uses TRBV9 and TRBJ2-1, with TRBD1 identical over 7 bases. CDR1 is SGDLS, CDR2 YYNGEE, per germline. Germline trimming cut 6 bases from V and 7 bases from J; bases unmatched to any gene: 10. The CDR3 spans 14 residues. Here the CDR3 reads CASNRDSRLNEQFF. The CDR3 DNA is TGTGCCAGCAACCGGGACAGCCGCCTTAATGAGCAGTTCTTC.

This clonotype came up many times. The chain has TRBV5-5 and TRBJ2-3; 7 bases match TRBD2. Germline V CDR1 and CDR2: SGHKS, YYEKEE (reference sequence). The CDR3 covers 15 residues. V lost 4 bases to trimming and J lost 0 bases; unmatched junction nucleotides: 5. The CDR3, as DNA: TGTGCCAGCAGCAGGACTAGAGGGAGCACAGATACGCAGTATTTT. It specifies CASSRTRGSTDTQYF.

The CDR3 DNA sequence: TGTGCCATCAGTGAGTCAGAGCAGCAGGTCCACGAGCAGTACTTC. Protein sequence: CAISESEQQVHEQYF. The J gene is TRBJ2-7, the V gene TRBV10-3, with D uncertain. Germline V gene data show CDR1 as ENHRY and CDR2 as SYGVKD. The CDR3 consists of 15 residues. V was shortened by 0 bases and J by 5 bases, with 14 bases between the two germline ends.

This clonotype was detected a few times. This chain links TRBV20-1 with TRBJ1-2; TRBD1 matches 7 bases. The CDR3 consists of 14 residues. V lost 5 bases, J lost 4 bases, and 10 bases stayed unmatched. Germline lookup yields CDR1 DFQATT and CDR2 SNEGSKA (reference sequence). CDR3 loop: CSAPSPGQTYGYTF. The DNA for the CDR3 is TGCAGTGCTCCCTCCCCGGGACAGACCTATGGCTACACCTTC.

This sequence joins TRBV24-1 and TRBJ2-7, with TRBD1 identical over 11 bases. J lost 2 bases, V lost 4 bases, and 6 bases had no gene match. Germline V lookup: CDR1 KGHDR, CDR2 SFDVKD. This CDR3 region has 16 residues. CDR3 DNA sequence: TGTGCCACCAGTGACCCCGGGACAGGGGGTCCCTACGAGCAGTACTTC. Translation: CATSDPGTGGPYEQYF.

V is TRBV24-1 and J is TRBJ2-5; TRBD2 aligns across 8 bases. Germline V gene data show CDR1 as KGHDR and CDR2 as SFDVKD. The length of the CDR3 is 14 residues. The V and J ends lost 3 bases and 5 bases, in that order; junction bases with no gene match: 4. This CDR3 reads CATSDGTRGETQYF. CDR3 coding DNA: TGTGCCACCAGTGATGGGACTAGAGGCGAGACCCAGTACTTC.

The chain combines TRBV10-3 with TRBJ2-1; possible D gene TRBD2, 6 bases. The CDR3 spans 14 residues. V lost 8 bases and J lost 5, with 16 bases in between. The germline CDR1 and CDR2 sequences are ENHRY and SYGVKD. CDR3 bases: TGTGCCATCCTAACTAGCAGCCAAGACAATGAGCAGTTCTTC. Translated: CAILTSSQDNEQFF.

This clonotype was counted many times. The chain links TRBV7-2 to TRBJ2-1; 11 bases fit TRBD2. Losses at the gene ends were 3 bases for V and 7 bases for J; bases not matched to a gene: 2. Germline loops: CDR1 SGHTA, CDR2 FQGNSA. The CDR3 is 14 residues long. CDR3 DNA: TGTGCCAGCAGCTTTAGCGGGGGGGCAAATGAGCAGTTCTTC. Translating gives CASSFSGGANEQFF.

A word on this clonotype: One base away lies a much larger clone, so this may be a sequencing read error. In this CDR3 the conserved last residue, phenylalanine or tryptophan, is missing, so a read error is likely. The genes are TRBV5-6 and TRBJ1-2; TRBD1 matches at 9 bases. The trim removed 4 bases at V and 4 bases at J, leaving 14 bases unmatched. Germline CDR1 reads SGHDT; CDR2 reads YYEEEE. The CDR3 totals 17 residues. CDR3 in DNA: TGTGCCAGCAGCGGATGGGCCAGGACAGGGGCCATCTATGGCTACACCTCC. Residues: CASSGWARTGAIYGYTS.

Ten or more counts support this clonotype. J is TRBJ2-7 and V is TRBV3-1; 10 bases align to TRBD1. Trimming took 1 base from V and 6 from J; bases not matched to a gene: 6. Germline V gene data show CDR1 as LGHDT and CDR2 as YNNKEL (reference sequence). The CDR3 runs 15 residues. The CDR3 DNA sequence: TGTGCCAGCAGCCAAGGGGGACAGGGGAGAGCCGAGCAGTACTTC. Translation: CASSQGGQGRAEQYF.

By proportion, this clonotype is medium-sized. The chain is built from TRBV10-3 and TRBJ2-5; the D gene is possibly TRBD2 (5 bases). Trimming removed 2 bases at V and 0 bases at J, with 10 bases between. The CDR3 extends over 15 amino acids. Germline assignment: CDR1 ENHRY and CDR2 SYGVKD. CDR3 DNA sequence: TGTGCCATCAGTGAGGGGCTAGCCCACCAAGAGACCCAGTACTTC. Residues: CAISEGLAHQETQYF.

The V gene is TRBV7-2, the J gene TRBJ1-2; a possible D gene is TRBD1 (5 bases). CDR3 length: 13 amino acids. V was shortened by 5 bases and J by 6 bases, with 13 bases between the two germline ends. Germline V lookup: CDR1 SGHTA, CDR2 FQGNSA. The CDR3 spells CASSPGGTDGYTF. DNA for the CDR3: TGTGCCAGCAGCCCGGGGGGGACGGATGGCTACACCTTC.

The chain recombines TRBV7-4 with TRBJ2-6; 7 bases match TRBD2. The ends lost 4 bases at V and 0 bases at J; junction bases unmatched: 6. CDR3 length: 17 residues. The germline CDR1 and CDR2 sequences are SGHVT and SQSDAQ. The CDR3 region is CASSYLADLSGANVLTF. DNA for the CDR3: TGTGCCAGCAGCTACCTAGCGGACCTCTCTGGGGCCAACGTCCTGACTTTC.

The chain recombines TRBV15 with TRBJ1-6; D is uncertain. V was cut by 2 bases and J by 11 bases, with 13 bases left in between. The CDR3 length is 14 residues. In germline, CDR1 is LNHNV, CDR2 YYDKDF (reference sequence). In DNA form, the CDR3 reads TGTGCCACCAGCAGACCAGACGGCGGAACACCCCTCCACTTT. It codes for CATSRPDGGTPLHF. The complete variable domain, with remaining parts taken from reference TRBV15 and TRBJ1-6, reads DAMVIQNPRYQVTQFGKPVTLSCSQTLNHNVMYWYQQKSSQAPKLLFHYYDKDFNNEADTPDNFQSRRPNTSFCFLDIRSPGLGDTAMYLCATSRPDGGTPLHFGNGTRLTVT.

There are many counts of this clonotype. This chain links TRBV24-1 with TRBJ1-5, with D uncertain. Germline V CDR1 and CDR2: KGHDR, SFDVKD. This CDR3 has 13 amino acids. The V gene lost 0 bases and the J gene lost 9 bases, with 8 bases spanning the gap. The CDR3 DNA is TGTGCCACCAGTGATTTGTCAACCTCGCCCCAGCATTTT. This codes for CATSDLSTSPQHF.

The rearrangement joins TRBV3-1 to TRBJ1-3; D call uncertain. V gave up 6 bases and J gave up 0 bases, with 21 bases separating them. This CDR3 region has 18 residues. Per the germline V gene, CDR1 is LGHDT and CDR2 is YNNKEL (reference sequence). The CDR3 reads CASRPHGAGIHSGNTIYF. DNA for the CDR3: TGTGCCAGCAGACCCCATGGTGCGGGAATCCACTCTGGAAACACCATATATTTT.

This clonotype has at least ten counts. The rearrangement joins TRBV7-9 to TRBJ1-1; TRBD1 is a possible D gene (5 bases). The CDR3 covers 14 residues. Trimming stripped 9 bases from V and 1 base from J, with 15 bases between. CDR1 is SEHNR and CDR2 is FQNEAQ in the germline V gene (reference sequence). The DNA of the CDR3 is TGTGCCAGTTCGAGGTCCGGGACGAACACTGAAGCTTTCTTT. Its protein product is CASSRSGTNTEAFF.

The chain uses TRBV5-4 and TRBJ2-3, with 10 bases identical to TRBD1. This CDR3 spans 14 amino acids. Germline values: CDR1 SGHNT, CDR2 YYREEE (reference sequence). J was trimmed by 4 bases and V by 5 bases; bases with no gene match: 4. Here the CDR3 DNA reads TGTGCCAGCAGGACCGGGACAGGGGCAGATACGCAGTATTTT. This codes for CASRTGTGADTQYF.

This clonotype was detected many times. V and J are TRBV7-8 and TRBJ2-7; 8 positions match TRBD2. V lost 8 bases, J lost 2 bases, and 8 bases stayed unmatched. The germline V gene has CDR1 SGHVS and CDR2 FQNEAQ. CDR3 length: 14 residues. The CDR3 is CASGSSGGTYEQYF. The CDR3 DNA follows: TGTGCCAGCGGGTCAAGCGGGGGAACCTACGAGCAGTACTTC.

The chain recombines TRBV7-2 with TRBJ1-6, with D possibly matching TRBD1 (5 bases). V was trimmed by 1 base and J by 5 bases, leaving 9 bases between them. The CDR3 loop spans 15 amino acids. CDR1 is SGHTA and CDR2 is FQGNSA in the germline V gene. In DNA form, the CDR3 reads TGTGCCAGCAGCTTAGGATCCAGGGATAATTCACCCCTCCACTTT. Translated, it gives CASSLGSRDNSPLHF. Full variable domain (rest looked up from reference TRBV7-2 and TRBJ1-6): GAGVSQSPSNKVTEKGKDVELRCDPISGHTALYWYRQSLGQGLEFLIYFQGNSAPDKSGLPSDRFSAERTGGSVSTLTIQRTQQEDSAVYLCASSLGSRDNSPLHFGNGTRLTVT.